What follows are 8 T cell receptor beta chains derived from one specimen sequenced in a study of T cell responses to AZD1222 COVID-19 vaccine. The repertoire was sequenced with immunoSEQ multiplex PCR; TCRdb's copy has only in-frame clones and lacks some. The sample has some 190,000 clones, about nine tenths seen once; the top ten hold more than 1.5%. Sequenced here: peripheral blood, sampled 28 days after the second AZD1222 dose. These receptors all come from an adult who received the AZD1222 COVID-19 vaccine.

The rearrangement uses TRBV19 and TRBJ1-1; 8 nucleotides align to TRBD1. Unmatched junction bases numbered 3, after V lost 5 bases and J lost 1 base. CDR3 length: 14 residues. The germline V gene encodes CDR1 LNHDA and CDR2 SQIVND (reference sequence). The CDR3 DNA is TGTGCCAGTAGTCCGGACAGGGAGAACACTGAAGCTTTCTTT. Amino acids: CASSPDRENTEAFF.

The chain recombines TRBV28 with TRBJ2-7; 7 bases are a match to TRBD1. After removal of 2 bases from V and 3 bases from J, the junction contained 7 bases not matched to a gene. Per the germline V gene, CDR1 is MDHEN and CDR2 is SYDVKM. This CDR3 is 15 amino acids long. The CDR3 nucleotides read TGTGCCAGCAGTTTAACAGTTGCAGGGGGCTACGAGCAGTACTTC. It specifies CASSLTVAGGYEQYF.

The V and J genes are TRBV4-2 and TRBJ2-3, with TRBD2 as a possible D gene (5 bases). CDR3 length: 15 amino acids. Germline V CDR1 and CDR2: LGHNA, YNFKEQ. V was clipped by 0 bases and J by 5 bases, with 12 bases between them. The chain's CDR3 is CASSQDGVVGDTQYF. Here the CDR3 DNA reads TGTGCCAGCAGCCAAGACGGGGTCGTCGGAGATACGCAGTATTTT.

The chain is built from TRBV4-1 and TRBJ2-1; D unresolved. Trimming shortened V by 1 base and J by 9 bases, and 10 bases separated the two germline ends. Germline CDR1 MGHRA, CDR2 YSYEKL. This CDR3 has 13 amino acids. CDR3 nucleotide sequence: TGCGCCAGCAGCCAAGGTCGGGCGGTTGAGCAGTTCTTC. Encoded protein: CASSQGRAVEQFF.

V gene TRBV19 combines with J gene TRBJ1-6; no definite D call. This CDR3 has 13 residues. The V end lost 6 bases, the J end lost 0 bases, and 3 bases lay between the germline ends. Germline V CDR1 and CDR2: LNHDA, SQIVND (reference sequence). The chain's CDR3 is CASRVSYNSPLHF. The CDR3 DNA is TGTGCCAGTAGAGTCTCCTATAATTCACCCCTCCACTTT.

The V call is TRBV7-2, the J call TRBJ2-3, with 7 bases that match TRBD2. Unmatched junction bases numbered 5, after V lost 4 bases and J lost 1 base. CDR3 size: 15 residues. Germline CDR1 is SGHTA and CDR2 is FQGNSA. CDR3 sequence reads: CASSSLAGGTDTQYF. DNA of the CDR3: TGTGCCAGCAGCTCTTTGGCGGGGGGCACAGATACGCAGTATTTT.

The chain couples TRBV18 to TRBJ1-6, with D possibly TRBD1 on 6 matching bases. This CDR3 has 19 residues. The germline CDR1 and CDR2 sequences are KGHSH and LQKENI. V lost 3 bases and J 0 bases, leaving 18 bases between the germline ends. CDR3 sequence (DNA): TGTGCCAGCTCACCGCTGGGGGACATTCTGAGCTCCTATAATTCACCCCTCCACTTT. This gives the protein CASSPLGDILSSYNSPLHF.

This clone showed up just a few times. V usage is TRBV7-9 and J usage is TRBJ1-1; TRBD1 might be the D (5 bases). In germline, CDR1 is SEHNR, CDR2 FQNEAQ (reference sequence). This CDR3 has 12 residues. Trimming shortened V by 4 bases and J by 8 bases, and 11 bases separated the two germline ends. DNA for the CDR3: TGTGCCAGCAGCTACGCCGGGACGGAAGCTTTCTTT. This encodes CASSYAGTEAFF.